The 24 T cell receptor beta chains listed next were all sequenced from one sample in a study of blood T cell repertoires in COVID-19. Some clones are missing from TCRdb's copy, which holds only in-frame ones; the method was immunoSEQ multiplex PCR. This table has hundreds of thousands of clones, about 90% appearing once. The sample consisted of PBMCs or T cells enriched from blood (not recorded which). Receptor source: a woman younger than 30 with acute COVID-19.

This clone showed up just a few times. V is TRBV6-6 and J is TRBJ1-2; 8 nucleotides agree with TRBD1. There are 15 residues in the CDR3. Germline CDR1 MNHNY, CDR2 SVGAGI (reference sequence). Germline trimming cut 5 bases from V and 7 bases from J; bases unmatched to any gene: 12. For the CDR3, the DNA is TGTGCCAGCAGTCAGGGGGCGTATGTAAAGCGTGGCTACACCTTC. Translation gives CASSQGAYVKRGYTF.

J is TRBJ2-1 and V is TRBV28; TRBD2 aligns across 11 bases. This CDR3 has 18 amino acids. V was pared by 1 base and J by 6 bases, with 11 bases of the junction left unmatched. The germline gives CDR1 MDHEN, CDR2 SYDVKM. This CDR3 is CASSLLAGGPNWGNEQFF. For the CDR3, the DNA is TGTGCCAGCAGTTTATTAGCGGGAGGGCCCAATTGGGGCAATGAGCAGTTCTTC.

The chain employs TRBV28 and TRBJ2-4; D gene uncertain. The CDR3 consists of 16 residues. In germline, CDR1 is MDHEN, CDR2 SYDVKM. V was cut by 5 bases and J by 1 base, with 15 bases left in between. The CDR3 reads CASSTPGALAKNIQYF. For the CDR3, the DNA is TGTGCCAGCAGTACCCCAGGCGCATTGGCCAAAAACATTCAGTACTTC.

The chain links TRBV2 to TRBJ1-2; D gene unclear. The CDR3 extends over 13 amino acids. Germline V gene sequence: CDR1 SNHLY, CDR2 FYNNEI. The V end lost 1 base, the J end lost 2 bases, and 5 bases lay between the germline ends. Here the CDR3 DNA reads TGTGCCAGCAGTGAAGTTGTAAACTATGGCTACACCTTC. It encodes CASSEVVNYGYTF.

The V call is TRBV7-9, the J call TRBJ2-1, with 10 bases that match TRBD1. In germline, CDR1 is SEHNR, CDR2 FQNEAQ (reference sequence). This CDR3 is 17 amino acids long. Trimming took 9 bases from V and 2 from J; bases not matched to a gene: 13. CDR3 DNA sequence: TGTGCCAGTCGGCGGAAGGCCGGACAGGGGGCCTACAATGAGCAGTTCTTC. Translation: CASRRKAGQGAYNEQFF. Together with reference TRBV7-9 and TRBJ2-1, the CDR3 gives the full variable domain: DTGVSQNPRHKITKRGQNVTFRCDPISEHNRLYWYRQTLGQGPEFLTYFQNEAQLEKSRLLSDRFSAERPKGSFSTLEIQRTEQGDSAMYLCASRRKAGQGAYNEQFFGPGTRLTVL.

The chain joins TRBV7-9 to TRBJ1-1, with unresolved D. Germline V gives CDR1 SEHNR, CDR2 FQNEAQ (reference sequence). The CDR3 is 14 amino acids. V was shortened by 1 base and J by 2 bases, with 8 bases between the two germline ends. The CDR3 region has the DNA TGTGCCAGCAGCTTAGACAGCTCCAACACTGAAGCTTTCTTT. It yields the protein CASSLDSSNTEAFF.

This clone was counted a single time. This chain uses TRBV27 with TRBJ2-2; D call uncertain. The germline CDR1 and CDR2 sequences are MNHEY and SMNVEV (reference sequence). The CDR3 totals 16 residues. The V end was cut by 4 bases, the J end by 5 bases, with 17 bases between. The CDR3 DNA is TGTGCCAGCAGTTCGGCGGCTACTACCATAACCGGGGAGCTGTTTTTT. Translated: CASSSAATTITGELFF.

The J gene is TRBJ1-1, the V gene TRBV6-5; D is possibly TRBD1 (5 bases). CDR3 length: 14 amino acids. The V end was cut by 6 bases, the J end by 7 bases, with 18 bases between. Germline V CDR1 and CDR2: MNHEY, SVGAGI. The CDR3 sequence: CASSNTGAVREAFF. The CDR3 coding sequence is TGTGCCAGCAGCAACACTGGGGCAGTTCGTGAAGCTTTCTTT.

The chain uses TRBV2 and TRBJ2-5, with a tentative D call TRBD1 (5 bases). V lost 3 bases, J lost 2 bases, and 7 bases lay in between. The CDR3 spans 13 residues. Germline assignment: CDR1 SNHLY and CDR2 FYNNEI. The CDR3 loop reads CASSDREQETQYF. The CDR3 coding sequence is TGTGCCAGCAGTGACAGGGAACAAGAGACCCAGTACTTC.

For this clone: This same CDR3 is encoded by further DNA sequences in the sample. The chain carries TRBV10-3 and TRBJ1-5; D not resolved. Per germline, CDR1 ENHRY and CDR2 SYGVKD. This CDR3 has 14 amino acids. Trimming took 3 bases from V and 1 from J, leaving 7 bases between them. Here the CDR3 reads CAISEGGSNQPQHF. The CDR3 DNA sequence: TGTGCCATCAGTGAAGGAGGGAGCAATCAGCCCCAGCATTTT.

The rearrangement links TRBV7-3 to TRBJ2-7, with a tentative D call TRBD2 (6 bases). Looked up from germline, CDR1 is SGHTA and CDR2 is FQGTGA. Between the trimmed V and J ends, which lost 3 bases and 7 bases, there was a span of 10 bases. This CDR3 is 12 amino acids long. This CDR3 is CASSLAGGEQYF. The CDR3, as DNA: TGTGCCAGCAGCTTGGCCGGAGGGGAGCAGTACTTC.

The rearrangement links TRBV18 to TRBJ2-2, with TRBD2 matching 10 bases. This CDR3 comprises 15 residues. J lost 7 bases, V lost 1 base, and 3 bases had no gene match. Germline assignment: CDR1 KGHSH and CDR2 LQKENI. CDR3 sequence (DNA): TGTGCCAGCTCACCACTAGCGGGAGGAAGCGGGGAGCTGTTTTTT. Protein product: CASSPLAGGSGELFF.

V usage is TRBV5-5 and J usage is TRBJ1-5; 9 bases line up with TRBD1. The germline V gene encodes CDR1 SGHKS and CDR2 YYEKEE (reference sequence). The CDR3 has 13 amino acids. V trimming: 4 bases; J trimming: 8 bases; junction bases outside the gene matches: 4. The CDR3 coding sequence is TGTGCCAGCAGCAGGGACAGGGTTAAGCCCCAGCATTTT. Protein product: CASSRDRVKPQHF.

This chain uses TRBV5-8 with TRBJ1-3; tentative D call: TRBD1 (5 bases). The germline CDR1 and CDR2 sequences are SGHTS and YDEGEE. This CDR3 has 16 amino acids. Trimming cost V 4 bases and J 3 bases, with 17 bases left between them. The CDR3 DNA follows: TGTGCCAGCAGCGGCCGAGAAGGGGAAGGTGGAAACACCATATATTTT. Protein sequence: CASSGREGEGGNTIYF.

This chain connects TRBV19 to TRBJ2-7, with 8 bases aligning to TRBD1. Germline V gene lookup returns CDR1 LNHDA and CDR2 SQIVND (reference sequence). Losses at the gene ends were 3 bases for V and 5 bases for J; bases not matched to a gene: 3. The CDR3 is made up of 13 amino acids. CDR3 DNA sequence: TGTGCCAGTAGTATGCAGGGGGCTGACGAGCAGTACTTC. It codes for CASSMQGADEQYF.

This clone has a single count. V and J are TRBV7-9 and TRBJ2-7; 7 bases match TRBD2. Looked up from germline, CDR1 is SEHNR and CDR2 is FQNEAQ (reference sequence). The V and J ends lost 7 bases and 7 bases, in that order; junction bases with no gene match: 10. There are 13 residues in the CDR3. The CDR3 nucleotides are TGTGCCAGCACCGGGGAGGGGTTGGGGGAGCAGTACTTC. It is translated as CASTGEGLGEQYF.

The V call is TRBV4-1, the J call TRBJ2-5; the match to TRBD1 covers 8 bases. Germline CDR1 reads MGHRA; CDR2 reads YSYEKL. V lost 0 bases to trimming and J lost 6 bases; unmatched junction nucleotides: 9. The CDR3 consists of 16 residues. The CDR3 DNA reads TGCGCCAGCAGCCAAGAAGGAAGCAGGGGGCCGAAGACCCAGTACTTC. Translating gives CASSQEGSRGPKTQYF.

The chain combines TRBV12-5 with TRBJ2-3; 7 nucleotides align to TRBD1. V shed 1 base and J 2 bases; nucleotides not matched to a gene: 15. The CDR3 length is 19 residues. Germline CDR1 is LGHNT and CDR2 is FRNRAP. CDR3 in amino acids: CASGLEDRLILSPTDTQYF. The CDR3 coding sequence is TGTGCTAGTGGTTTGGAGGACAGGTTAATTCTGTCTCCCACAGATACGCAGTATTTT.

The rearrangement links TRBV18 to TRBJ2-3; 10 bases match TRBD2. CDR1 is KGHSH and CDR2 is LQKENI in the germline V gene. V shed 6 bases and J 2 bases; nucleotides not matched to a gene: 8. The CDR3 has 16 residues. The CDR3 loop reads CASSRTSGIFTDTQYF. The CDR3 bases are TGTGCCAGCTCTCGGACTAGCGGAATCTTCACAGATACGCAGTATTTT.

The chain recombines TRBV15 with TRBJ2-7, with 7 positions matching TRBD2. Losses at the gene ends were 3 bases for V and 2 bases for J; bases not matched to a gene: 10. Germline lookup yields CDR1 LNHNV and CDR2 YYDKDF (reference sequence). The CDR3 is 16 residues long. The CDR3 DNA is TGTGCCACCAGCAGTTGGGGAACTAGCGACACCTACGAGCAGTACTTC. Its translation: CATSSWGTSDTYEQYF.

The chain employs TRBV7-6 and TRBJ1-4, with TRBD1 matching 7 bases. CDR3 size: 15 residues. Looked up from germline, CDR1 is SGHVS and CDR2 is FNYEAQ. Losses at the gene ends were 5 bases for V and 6 bases for J; bases not matched to a gene: 9. CDR3 protein: CASSPRQGKDEKLFF. The CDR3 bases are TGTGCCAGCAGCCCACGACAGGGTAAAGATGAAAAACTGTTTTTT.

This rearrangement joins TRBV11-2 to TRBJ2-1, with 10 bases aligning to TRBD2. V was clipped by 6 bases and J by 6 bases; unmatched bases: 11. This CDR3 comprises 16 residues. In germline, CDR1 is SGHAT, CDR2 FQNNGV. CDR3 loop: CASSHRLAGIFNEQFF. The CDR3 region has the DNA TGTGCCAGCAGTCACCGACTAGCGGGTATTTTCAATGAGCAGTTCTTC.

The V gene is TRBV4-1, the J gene TRBJ2-2, with D maybe TRBD2 (6 bases). The germline V gene has CDR1 MGHRA and CDR2 YSYEKL. V gave up 4 bases and J gave up 0 bases, with 12 bases separating them. This CDR3 spans 16 amino acids. For the CDR3, the DNA is TGCGCCAGCAGCCCGGGAGTAGCGGCGAACACCGGGGAGCTGTTTTTT. The encoded protein is CASSPGVAANTGELFF.

This chain uses TRBV18 with TRBJ1-3, with 9 bases identical to TRBD1. The CDR3 consists of 17 residues. Trimming cost V 5 bases and J 4 bases; bases outside gene matches: 12. Germline-derived CDR1 and CDR2 are KGHSH and LQKENI. The CDR3: CASSASVQGATGNTIYF. CDR3 in DNA: TGTGCCAGCTCAGCCTCCGTACAGGGGGCGACGGGAAACACCATATATTTT.